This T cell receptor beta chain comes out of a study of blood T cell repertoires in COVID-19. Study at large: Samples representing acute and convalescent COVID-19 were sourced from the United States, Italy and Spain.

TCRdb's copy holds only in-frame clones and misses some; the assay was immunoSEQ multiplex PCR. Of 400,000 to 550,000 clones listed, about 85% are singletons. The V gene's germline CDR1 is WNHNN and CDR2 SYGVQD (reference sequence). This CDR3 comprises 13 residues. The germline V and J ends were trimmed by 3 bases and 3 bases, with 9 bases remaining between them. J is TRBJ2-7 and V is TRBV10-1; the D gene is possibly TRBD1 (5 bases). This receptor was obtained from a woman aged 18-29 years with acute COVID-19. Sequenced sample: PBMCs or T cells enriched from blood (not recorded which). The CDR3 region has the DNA TGCGCCAGCAGTGACCCGACAGACTACGAGCAGTACTTC. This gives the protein CASSDPTDYEQYF.